The rows below give T cell receptor beta chains drawn from one sample of a study of molecular identifiers for immune sequencing clone quantification. TCRdb re-called the PCR reads through MiXCR, storing one row per CDR3 protein. Of about 330,000 distinct CDR3 sequences in the sample, roughly 23% were seen once. Sample: naive CD8+ T cells from blood, with Jurkat cell RNA spiked in. The receptors originated from a human donor in good health. Some libraries in this study had Jurkat cell RNA spiked in. CDR3s include the opening cysteine and the closing phenylalanine or tryptophan. Each record gives: D gene, clone size, V gene, J gene, CDR3 DNA, CDR3 protein. D genes are given only for firm matches. Expanded clones get a size class; other rows say once, few or many, or leave the size out.

D: -; size: many; V: TRBV20-1; J: TRBJ2-7; DNA: TGCAGTGCTAGAGTGCCTACCAAGAGCTCCTACGAGCAGTACTTC; CDR3: CSARVPTKSSYEQYF
D: -; size: many; V: TRBV6-5; J: TRBJ1-1; DNA: TGTGCCAGCAGTTCAGACCCCACTGAAGCTTTCTTT; CDR3: CASSSDPTEAFF
D: TRBD1; size: many; V: TRBV13; J: TRBJ1-4; DNA: TGTGCCAGCAGCCTCCGGACAGGGAATGAAAAACTGTTTTTT; CDR3: CASSLRTGNEKLFF
D: -; size: -; V: TRBV11-3; J: TRBJ2-4; DNA: TGTGCCAGCAGCTTATATTATCCCGGGATCAGATTCATTCAGTACTTC; CDR3: CASSLYYPGIRFIQYF
D: -; size: many; V: TRBV6-5; J: TRBJ2-3; DNA: TGTGCCAGCAGTCCCGATGACACAGATACGCAGTATTTT; CDR3: CASSPDDTDTQYF
D: -; size: few; V: TRBV10-3; J: TRBJ2-7; DNA: TGTGCCATCAGTGAGTCGACGGGTGCCTACGAGCAGTACTTC; CDR3: CAISESTGAYEQYF
D: -; size: -; V: TRBV18; J: TRBJ2-3; DNA: TGTGCCAGCTCAACACCGGCTTCAGATACGCAGTATTTT; CDR3: CASSTPASDTQYF
D: -; size: -; V: TRBV4-3; J: TRBJ1-1; DNA: TGCGCCAGCAGCCAGGAGGAGGGGGGCACTGAAGCTTTCTTT; CDR3: CASSQEEGGTEAFF
D: -; size: -; V: TRBV30; J: TRBJ2-7; DNA: TGTGCCTGGAGTGAAGGGTGCGAGCAGTACTTC; CDR3: CAWSEGCEQYF
D: -; size: few; V: TRBV11-3; J: TRBJ2-3; DNA: TGTGCCAGCAGCTTAAACAGGGAGTTCACAGATACGCAGTATTTT; CDR3: CASSLNREFTDTQYF
D: TRBD1; size: -; V: TRBV13; J: TRBJ2-2; DNA: TGTGCCAGCTCGACAGGGAACACCGGGGAGCTGCTTTTT; CDR3: CASSTGNTGELLF
D: -; size: -; V: TRBV11-2; J: TRBJ2-6; DNA: TGTGCCAGCAGATCCCTTAAATCACCCCGGCGGGAAGTCCCCTCTGGGGCCAACGTCCTGACTTTC; CDR3: CASRSLKSPRREVPSGANVLTF
D: -; size: few; V: TRBV27; J: TRBJ2-6; DNA: TGTGCCAGCAGTTTATTGGGGAGCTCTGGGGCCAACGTCCTGACTTTC; CDR3: CASSLLGSSGANVLTF
D: TRBD1; size: -; V: TRBV4-1; J: TRBJ2-7; DNA: TGCGCCCGCCGCCGAGATCCCGGACAGGGTCGGGAGCGGTACTTC; CDR3: CARRRDPGQGRERYF
D: -; size: few; V: TRBV30; J: TRBJ1-4; DNA: TGTGCCTGGAGCCCGACGGTCACATACAATGAAAAACTGTTTTTT; CDR3: CAWSPTVTYNEKLFF
D: -; size: many; V: TRBV5-5; J: TRBJ2-3; DNA: TGTGCCAGCAGCCCCCAGAACACAGATACGCAGTATTTT; CDR3: CASSPQNTDTQYF
D: -; size: few; V: TRBV6-6; J: TRBJ2-7; DNA: TGTGCCAGCAGTCCCGGACTTCGGGGCTACGAGCAGTACTTC; CDR3: CASSPGLRGYEQYF
D: TRBD2; size: -; V: TRBV5-4; J: TRBJ2-7; DNA: TGTGCCAGCAGCTTATTCGAGACTAGCGAATCCTACGAGCAGTACTTC; CDR3: CASSLFETSESYEQYF
D: -; size: few; V: TRBV19; J: TRBJ1-1; DNA: TGTGCCAGTAGTATTTGGGGGCAGAACACTGAAGCTTTCTTT; CDR3: CASSIWGQNTEAFF
D: TRBD1; size: few; V: TRBV5-1; J: TRBJ2-6; DNA: TGCGCCAGCAGCTGGGCCACAGGGGTGGCTTTTTCTGGGGCCAACGTCCTGACTTTC; CDR3: CASSWATGVAFSGANVLTF
D: -; size: many; V: TRBV9; J: TRBJ2-3; DNA: TGTGCCAGCAGCGTAGGGTTAGCGGACAGCACAGATACGCAGTATTTT; CDR3: CASSVGLADSTDTQYF
D: TRBD2; size: -; V: TRBV4-1; J: TRBJ2-3; DNA: TGCGCCAGCAGCCTGCTACTAGCGGGGGACCACTCAGATACGCAGTATTTT; CDR3: CASSLLLAGDHSDTQYF
D: -; size: -; V: TRBV2; J: TRBJ1-1; DNA: TGTGCCAGCAGTGAAGTGGCGGGGGGGCCACGGGACACTGAAGCTTTCTTT; CDR3: CASSEVAGGPRDTEAFF
D: -; size: few; V: TRBV2; J: TRBJ2-7; DNA: TGTGCCAGCACCTGGGGGCAGGGCTACGAGCAGTACTTC; CDR3: CASTWGQGYEQYF
D: -; size: -; V: TRBV27; J: TRBJ2-3; DNA: TGTGCCACCGGGGTGACTCCACCAAGATACACAGATACGCAGTATTTT; CDR3: CATGVTPPRYTDTQYF
D: -; size: few; V: TRBV13; J: TRBJ2-3; DNA: TGTGCCAGCAGCTTAGGTCTAGCAGCCTATACGCAGTATTTT; CDR3: CASSLGLAAYTQYF
D: TRBD2; size: -; V: TRBV20-1; J: TRBJ2-7; DNA: TGCAGTGCGCACCCCCCGGGACTAGCGGGAGCAGAATACGAGCAGTACTTC; CDR3: CSAHPPGLAGAEYEQYF
D: TRBD2; size: -; V: TRBV4-3; J: TRBJ2-3; DNA: TGCGCCAGCAGCCAAGACCTAGCGGGGACTAGCACAGATACGCAGTATTTT; CDR3: CASSQDLAGTSTDTQYF
D: -; size: few; V: TRBV7-9; J: TRBJ2-5; DNA: TGTGCCAGCAGCTTAACAGAGATCTACCAAGAGACCCAGTACTTC; CDR3: CASSLTEIYQETQYF
D: TRBD2; size: -; V: TRBV11-3; J: TRBJ2-7; DNA: TGTGCCAGCAGCGGGGCTAGCGGGCCGTCCTACGAGCAGTACTTC; CDR3: CASSGASGPSYEQYF
D: -; size: -; V: TRBV24-1; J: TRBJ1-5; DNA: TGTGCCACCAGTGTTGGCGGGGGCAATCAGCCCCAGCATTTT; CDR3: CATSVGGGNQPQHF
D: TRBD1; size: many; V: TRBV12-3/TRBV12-4; J: TRBJ1-5; DNA: TGTGCCAGCACCCGGACAGGGACGGACCAGCCCCAGCATTTT; CDR3: CASTRTGTDQPQHF